Shown below are 14 T cell receptor beta chains from a single sample sequenced in a study of blood T cell repertoires in COVID-19 (dated by TCRdb to the early 2020s). The library was obtained by the immunoSEQ multiplex PCR assay. TCRdb stores this immuneACCESS table with in-frame sequences only. Part of the clones is absent; in the studies checked, under half of the shortfall reflects unresolved V genes, and no reason is known for the rest. Here the sample has about 15,000 clones; about 91% occur a single time. The ten largest make up roughly 9% of the sample. The source material was peripheral blood. The receptors stem from a human donor in a cohort sampled during active COVID-19.

The chain combines TRBV10-2 with TRBJ2-4; D possibly corresponds to TRBD1 (6 bases). V was shortened by 6 bases and J by 3 bases, with 18 bases between the two germline ends. Per germline, CDR1 WSHSY and CDR2 SAAADI. This CDR3 has 16 amino acids. Here the CDR3 reads CASRSQGQLGKNIQYF. The CDR3 region has the DNA TGCGCCAGCAGGTCACAGGGTCAATTAGGCAAAAACATTCAGTACTTC.

The chain combines TRBV19 with TRBJ1-6; 7 bases are a match to TRBD1. CDR3 length equals 16 residues. The germline gives CDR1 LNHDA, CDR2 SQIVND (reference sequence). With 3 bases clipped from V and 6 bases from J, the junction kept 8 bases outside the gene matches. In nucleotides, the CDR3 is TGTGCCAGTAGTATCGGCAGGTCAGGGGGTAATTCACCCCTCCACTTT. Translation: CASSIGRSGGNSPLHF.

V usage is TRBV5-1 and J usage is TRBJ2-7; possibly TRBD2 for D (6 bases). This CDR3 is built from 16 residues. With 0 bases removed from V and 3 bases from J, the gap between germline ends came to 16 bases. Germline loops: CDR1 SGHRS, CDR2 YFSETQ. This chain's CDR3 is CASSLVGSSGIYEQYF. The CDR3 DNA is TGCGCCAGCAGCTTGGTGGGTAGTAGCGGAATCTACGAGCAGTACTTC.

V usage is TRBV4-1 and J usage is TRBJ1-5; tentative D call: TRBD1 (5 bases). The V end lost 5 bases, the J end lost 0 bases, and 17 bases lay between the germline ends. This CDR3 has 17 amino acids. CDR1 MGHRA and CDR2 YSYEKL come from the germline V gene. The CDR3 spells CASSSIHWGDSNQPQHF. The CDR3 coding sequence is TGCGCCAGCAGCTCTATCCATTGGGGGGATAGCAATCAGCCCCAGCATTTT.

This clone has a single count. This rearrangement joins TRBV2 to TRBJ2-6; possibly TRBD2 for D (5 bases). The CDR3 spans 15 residues. Trimming stripped 5 bases from V and 4 bases from J, with 12 bases between. The germline gives CDR1 SNHLY, CDR2 FYNNEI. The CDR3 DNA reads as TGTGCCAGCAGTCCGGAGGCAGGCGGGGCCAACGTCCTGACTTTC. It yields the protein CASSPEAGGANVLTF. Based on the CDR3 plus reference TRBV2 and TRBJ2-6, the full variable domain is EPEVTQTPSHQVTQMGQEVILRCVPISNHLYFYWYRQILGQKVEFLVSFYNNEISEKSEIFDDQFSVERPDGSNFTLKIRSTKLEDSAMYFCASSPEAGGANVLTFGAGSRLTVL.

This chain links TRBV27 with TRBJ1-1; TRBD1 matches at 10 bases. Germline assignment: CDR1 MNHEY and CDR2 SMNVEV (reference sequence). V was pared by 6 bases and J by 1 base, with 2 bases of the junction left unmatched. This CDR3 contains 14 residues. The CDR3 region has the DNA TGTGCCAGCAGCCGACAGGGGGCGAACACTGAAGCTTTCTTT. Protein sequence: CASSRQGANTEAFF.

CDR3: CASSSDEPSYNEQFF. DNA of the CDR3: TGCGCCAGCAGTAGCGACGAACCCTCCTACAATGAGCAGTTCTTC. V and J are TRBV5-1 and TRBJ2-1, with D tentatively TRBD2 (5 bases). Trimming left V 5 bases short and J 0 bases short, with 12 bases between. CDR3 length: 15 residues. CDR1 and CDR2 from the germline V gene are SGHRS and YFSETQ.

This rearrangement joins TRBV5-8 to TRBJ1-4; D is unresolved. CDR1 is SGHTS, CDR2 YDEGEE, per germline. Between the trimmed V and J ends, which lost 5 bases and 0 bases, there was a span of 8 bases. This CDR3 region has 14 residues. The CDR3 loop is CASRWSATNEKLFF. The CDR3 coding sequence is TGTGCCAGCAGGTGGAGTGCAACTAATGAAAAACTGTTTTTT.

This chain connects TRBV28 to TRBJ1-4; D uncertain. Germline assignment: CDR1 MDHEN and CDR2 SYDVKM. V was trimmed by 7 bases and J by 7 bases, leaving 19 bases between them. This CDR3 region has 15 residues. The CDR3 spells CASTNRRGSGEKLFF. The CDR3 nucleotides are TGTGCCAGCACCAACCGTAGAGGGTCTGGTGAAAAACTGTTTTTT.

The J gene is TRBJ1-3, the V gene TRBV5-4, with 12 bases lining up with TRBD1. The germline V gene encodes CDR1 SGHNT and CDR2 YYREEE (reference sequence). Losses at the gene ends were 3 bases for V and 4 bases for J; bases not matched to a gene: 5. The length of the CDR3 is 16 residues. CDR3 loop: CASSWGTGGEGNTIYF. The CDR3 nucleotides read TGTGCCAGCAGCTGGGGGACAGGGGGCGAAGGAAACACCATATATTTT. The whole variable domain, filled in from reference TRBV5-4 and TRBJ1-3, reads ETGVTQSPTHLIKTRGQQVTLRCSSQSGHNTVSWYQQALGQGPQFIFQYYREEENGRGNFPPRFSGLQFPNYSSELNVNALELDDSALYLCASSWGTGGEGNTIYFGEGSWLTVV.

The chain recombines TRBV9 with TRBJ2-1; 9 positions match TRBD2. This CDR3 is 14 amino acids long. The V segment lost 6 bases and the J segment 2 bases; nucleotides outside the gene matches: 3. Germline V gene sequence: CDR1 SGDLS, CDR2 YYNGEE. CDR3 amino acids: CASNGGRAYNEQFF. CDR3 nucleotides: TGTGCCAGCAATGGCGGGAGGGCCTACAATGAGCAGTTCTTC.

The rearrangement links TRBV15 to TRBJ2-2; D remains ambiguous. The germline V gene has CDR1 LNHNV and CDR2 YYDKDF (reference sequence). The CDR3 is made up of 14 amino acids. Deletions cut 1 base from V and 6 bases from J, with 9 bases between. CDR3 in DNA: TGTGCCACCAGCAGAGGTACTGTCCCCGGGGAGCTGTTTTTT. Its translation: CATSRGTVPGELFF.

The CDR3 bases are TGTGCCATCAGTGAAGTAGTAGGCAATCAGCCCCAGCATTTT. It translates to CAISEVVGNQPQHF. The rearrangement joins TRBV10-3 to TRBJ1-5; D is unresolved. Germline CDR1 reads ENHRY; CDR2 reads SYGVKD. The CDR3 totals 14 residues. The V end was cut by 3 bases, the J end by 2 bases, with 8 bases between.

This sequence joins TRBV15 and TRBJ2-1, with TRBD2 identical over 16 bases. The germline CDR1 and CDR2 sequences are LNHNV and YYDKDF (reference sequence). The V and J ends lost 3 bases and 7 bases, in that order; junction bases with no gene match: 3. The CDR3 sequence is 16 residues long. The CDR3 is CATSRGLAGGSNEQFF. For the CDR3, the DNA is TGTGCCACCAGCAGGGGACTAGCGGGAGGGAGTAATGAGCAGTTCTTC.